The 31 T cell receptor beta chains reported below all come from one sample, sequenced in a study of blood T cell repertoires in COVID-19. The table came from immunoSEQ multiplex PCR; TCRdb's copy has only in-frame clones and leaves some out. Found here are 400,000 to 550,000 clones, around nine tenths of them singletons; the top ten hold approximately 2%. The source material was PBMCs or T cells enriched from blood (not recorded which). All receptors derive from a woman aged 18 to 35 with acute COVID-19.

V gene TRBV6-1 combines with J gene TRBJ2-7, with D tentatively TRBD1 (6 bases). Germline V CDR1 and CDR2: MNHNS, SASEGT. The CDR3 is 15 residues long. Trimming stripped 1 base from V and 0 bases from J, with 10 bases between. The CDR3 DNA sequence: TGTGCCAGCAGTGAAGAGGAGACAGGCTCCTACGAGCAGTACTTC. This sequence encodes CASSEEETGSYEQYF.

The rearrangement joins TRBV7-6 to TRBJ2-3, with a tentative D call TRBD2 (6 bases). Germline V lookup: CDR1 SGHVS, CDR2 FNYEAQ. V lost 4 bases and J 2 bases, leaving 13 bases between the germline ends. The CDR3 runs to 15 residues. The CDR3 nucleotides are TGTGCCAGCAGCTCGGCGGGGATTCCCACAGATACGCAGTATTTT. It is translated as CASSSAGIPTDTQYF.

The chain carries TRBV29-1 and TRBJ2-5, with a weak D call TRBD2 (7 bases). Germline loops: CDR1 SQVTM, CDR2 ANQGSEA. Between the trimmed V and J ends, which lost 5 bases and 4 bases, there was a span of 17 bases. The CDR3 is 14 amino acids. The CDR3 region has the DNA TGCAGCGTTATATTGGGGGGGCGCCTAGAGACCCAGTACTTC. Its protein product is CSVILGGRLETQYF. The full variable domain, completed using reference TRBV29-1 and TRBJ2-5, is SAVISQKPSRDICQRGTSLTIQCQVDSQVTMMFWYRQQPGQSLTLIATANQGSEATYESGFVIDKFPISRPNLTFSTLTVSNMSPEDSSIYLCSVILGGRLETQYFGPGTRLLVL.

The chain couples TRBV7-9 to TRBJ1-5; 7 bases align to TRBD1. Germline CDR1 and CDR2: SEHNR and FQNEAQ (reference sequence). This CDR3 is built from 15 residues. V dropped 4 bases and J dropped 3; count of bases not matched to a gene: 6. CDR3 in amino acids: CASSSQDRNNQPQHF. The CDR3, as DNA: TGTGCCAGCAGCTCCCAGGACAGGAACAATCAGCCCCAGCATTTT.

The chain employs TRBV3-1 (or the pseudogene TRBV3-2) and TRBJ2-5; 7 bases are a match to TRBD2. Germline lookup yields CDR1 LGHDT and CDR2 YNNKEL (reference sequence). The junction had 8 bases not matched to a gene; V was cut back by 4 bases and J by 0 bases. The CDR3 runs 16 residues. The CDR3 region is CASSLRGAGNQETQYF. The DNA for the CDR3 is TGTGCCAGCAGCCTCCGGGGAGCGGGGAACCAAGAGACCCAGTACTTC.

This sequence joins TRBV28 and TRBJ1-1; weak D call: TRBD1 (5 bases). Trimming removed 6 bases at V and 1 base at J, with 15 bases between. The CDR3 loop spans 15 amino acids. Looked up from germline, CDR1 is MDHEN and CDR2 is SYDVKM. The CDR3, as DNA: TGTGCCAGCAGCCCCTTAGGTACAGGGAACACTGAAGCTTTCTTT. Protein sequence: CASSPLGTGNTEAFF.

This rearrangement joins TRBV2 to TRBJ2-5, with 7 bases lining up with TRBD1. The J segment lost 1 base and the V segment lost 5 bases, leaving 4 bases of the junction unmatched. CDR1 and CDR2 from the germline V gene are SNHLY and FYNNEI. The CDR3 is 14 residues long. CDR3: CASSTWDSQETQYF. CDR3 coding DNA: TGTGCCAGCAGTACGTGGGACAGCCAAGAGACCCAGTACTTC.

A few counts support this clone. V usage is TRBV7-3 and J usage is TRBJ2-5, with D perhaps TRBD2 (7 bases). Germline V gives CDR1 SGHTA, CDR2 FQGTGA. This CDR3 spans 16 amino acids. The V end lost 1 base, the J end lost 0 bases, and 12 bases lay between the germline ends. The CDR3 is CASSLIGGGNQETQYF. The CDR3 coding sequence is TGTGCCAGCAGCTTAATCGGCGGGGGCAACCAAGAGACCCAGTACTTC.

V gene TRBV6-5 combines with J gene TRBJ1-6; D might be TRBD1 (5 bases). V lost 7 bases and J lost 8, with 6 bases in between. This CDR3 has 11 amino acids. The germline V gene encodes CDR1 MNHEY and CDR2 SVGAGI. The CDR3 loop is CASTGDSPLHF. For the CDR3, the DNA is TGTGCCAGCACGGGGGATTCACCCCTCCACTTT.

The chain recombines TRBV10-3 with TRBJ2-7; 9 nucleotides line up with TRBD2. V lost 5 bases to trimming and J lost 7 bases; unmatched junction nucleotides: 9. Germline V gives CDR1 ENHRY, CDR2 SYGVKD. This CDR3 has 14 amino acids. The CDR3 nucleotides read TGTGCCATCAGTTATATAGCGGGAGAGGGAGAGCAGTACTTC. The encoded protein is CAISYIAGEGEQYF.

This chain uses TRBV29-1 with TRBJ1-2; D is perhaps TRBD1 (5 bases). The ends were cut back, 7 bases at V and 5 bases at J, with 17 bases in the middle. Germline CDR1 SQVTM, CDR2 ANQGSEA. This CDR3 is built from 13 residues. The CDR3 region is CSANAPPGYGYTF. Written as DNA, the CDR3 is TGCAGCGCTAATGCCCCTCCAGGGTATGGCTACACCTTC.

The chain has TRBV7-9 and TRBJ1-2; TRBD1 matches at 9 bases. The germline gives CDR1 SEHNR, CDR2 FQNEAQ (reference sequence). The CDR3 loop spans 14 amino acids. The ends lost 3 bases at V and 5 bases at J; junction bases unmatched: 4. CDR3 DNA sequence: TGTGCCAGCAGCTTGACAGGGGGAAATTATGGCTACACCTTC. Its protein is CASSLTGGNYGYTF.

In nucleotides, the CDR3 is TGCAGCGTTGCACGGACTAGCGGTCGAAATGAGCAGTTCTTC. The encoded protein is CSVARTSGRNEQFF. This chain connects TRBV29-1 to TRBJ2-1; 10 positions agree with TRBD2. The CDR3 consists of 14 residues. V gave up 4 bases and J gave up 7 bases; unmatched junction bases: 7. Germline V CDR1 and CDR2: SQVTM, ANQGSEA.

The chain uses TRBV19 and TRBJ1-5, with TRBD1 as a possible D gene (5 bases). The V end lost 4 bases, the J end lost 5 bases, and 15 bases lay between the germline ends. Germline V lookup: CDR1 LNHDA, CDR2 SQIVND (reference sequence). The CDR3 runs 15 residues. The CDR3 loop reads CASSTPGTDYQPQHF. The CDR3, as DNA: TGTGCCAGTAGTACTCCCGGGACTGATTATCAGCCCCAGCATTTT.

The V gene is TRBV28, the J gene TRBJ2-7; D is possibly TRBD1 (6 bases). Per germline, CDR1 MDHEN and CDR2 SYDVKM. V lost 5 bases and J 2 bases, leaving 22 bases between the germline ends. The CDR3 has 17 amino acids. The CDR3 is CASSPHFTEGDTYEQYF. Written as DNA, the CDR3 is TGTGCCAGCAGTCCCCATTTTACAGAGGGGGACACCTACGAGCAGTACTTC.

The chain is built from TRBV7-9 and TRBJ2-1; D is unclear. V was cut by 2 bases and J by 0 bases, with 11 bases left in between. This CDR3 has 16 amino acids. Germline values: CDR1 SEHNR, CDR2 FQNEAQ (reference sequence). The CDR3 loop reads CASSLRPKNSYNEQFF. DNA for the CDR3: TGTGCCAGCAGCTTACGCCCTAAGAACTCCTACAATGAGCAGTTCTTC.

In its sample, this clone was seen once. This chain joins TRBV15 and TRBJ2-5, with D unclear. Trimming took off 7 bases at V and 5 bases at J, with 14 bases between the two ends. This CDR3 comprises 13 residues. Germline V lookup: CDR1 LNHNV, CDR2 YYDKDF (reference sequence). The CDR3 protein is CATTFRFDETQYF. In nucleotides, the CDR3 is TGTGCCACCACCTTCCGGTTTGATGAGACCCAGTACTTC.

This clone was counted once. The same CDR3 can be traced to other DNA sequences in this sample. This chain joins TRBV7-2 and TRBJ1-1, with TRBD1 as a possible D gene (6 bases). Germline CDR1 and CDR2: SGHTA and FQGNSA. CDR3 length equals 14 residues. Trimming removed 1 base from V and 2 bases from J, with 8 bases in between. DNA of the CDR3: TGTGCCAGCAGCTTAGGCAGGGGTAACACTGAAGCTTTCTTT. Its translation is CASSLGRGNTEAFF.

The chain has TRBV27 and TRBJ2-2; the match to TRBD2 covers 11 bases. The germline gives CDR1 MNHEY, CDR2 SMNVEV (reference sequence). V was clipped by 6 bases and J by 8 bases; unmatched bases: 8. The CDR3 totals 15 residues. The DNA for the CDR3 is TGTGCCAGCAGGAGACTAGCGGGAAGCGCGGGGGAGCTGTTTTTT. Translating gives CASRRLAGSAGELFF.

This clone was observed once. The rearrangement links TRBV7-2 to TRBJ1-3, with a weak D call TRBD1 (6 bases). The germline gives CDR1 SGHTA, CDR2 FQGNSA. The CDR3 loop spans 15 amino acids. Trimming took off 5 bases at V and 4 bases at J, with 15 bases between the two ends. The CDR3 spells CASSHRGTGGNTIYF. The CDR3 DNA follows: TGTGCCAGCAGCCATAGAGGTACAGGGGGAAACACCATATATTTT.

The genes are TRBV10-3 and TRBJ1-3, with D uncertain. The CDR3 consists of 16 residues. Trimming took off 0 bases at V and 0 bases at J, with 9 bases between the two ends. The germline V gene has CDR1 ENHRY and CDR2 SYGVKD. The CDR3 bases are TGTGCCATCAGTGAGTCTTGGGCGAGCTCTGGAAACACCATATATTTT. Translated, it gives CAISESWASSGNTIYF.

This chain links TRBV6-2 or TRBV6-3 with TRBJ2-1, with TRBD1 identical over 9 bases. This CDR3 region has 16 residues. Trimming took 0 bases from V and 5 from J; bases not matched to a gene: 5. Germline V lookup: CDR1 MNHEY, CDR2 SVGEGT. This chain's CDR3 is CASSYSGTGIHNEQFF. The CDR3 DNA reads as TGTGCCAGCAGTTACTCCGGGACAGGGATCCACAATGAGCAGTTCTTC.

The CDR3 DNA follows: TGTGCCAGCAGCTTTATGGCTTCCGAGGTTTACTATGGCTACACCTTC. Its translation is CASSFMASEVYYGYTF. V and J are TRBV7-2 and TRBJ1-2; D call uncertain. Germline V gene sequence: CDR1 SGHTA, CDR2 FQGNSA. The V and J ends lost 3 bases and 3 bases respectively, with 17 bases between them. This CDR3 has 16 amino acids.

This clone was found once. The V gene is TRBV7-8, the J gene TRBJ2-1; 8 nucleotides agree with TRBD2. The CDR3 is made up of 15 amino acids. Germline V lookup: CDR1 SGHVS, CDR2 FQNEAQ. With 6 bases clipped from V and 2 bases from J, the junction kept 6 bases outside the gene matches. The CDR3 loop is CASRRGGQAYNEQFF. The CDR3 DNA follows: TGTGCCAGCAGACGGGGGGGCCAGGCCTACAATGAGCAGTTCTTC.

The CDR3 sequence: CASSSLSTGSNSPLHF. The CDR3 DNA reads as TGTGCCAGCAGCTCTCTCTCGACAGGGTCAAATTCACCCCTCCACTTT. This rearrangement joins TRBV7-9 to TRBJ1-6, with 7 bases matching TRBD1. The germline gives CDR1 SEHNR, CDR2 FQNEAQ (reference sequence). V shed 4 bases and J 7 bases; nucleotides not matched to a gene: 10. The CDR3 is made up of 16 amino acids.

This clone came up a few times. V and J are TRBV19 and TRBJ2-7; a weak D match, TRBD1 (5 bases). The CDR3 totals 16 residues. The V gene's germline CDR1 is LNHDA and CDR2 SQIVND (reference sequence). The V end lost 3 bases, the J end lost 2 bases, and 17 bases lay between the germline ends. CDR3 in DNA: TGTGCCAGTAGTATTACGGCGGCAGGGCGGACCTACGAGCAGTACTTC. Protein: CASSITAAGRTYEQYF.

This clone came up a few times. This sample includes further DNA sequences coding for the same CDR3. J is TRBJ1-1 and V is TRBV12-3 or TRBV12-4; D might be TRBD1 (5 bases). V was pared by 4 bases and J by 2 bases, with 8 bases between. The CDR3 runs 13 residues. The CDR3 reads CASSSQGNTEAFF. The DNA of the CDR3 is TGTGCCAGCAGTTCCCAGGGTAACACTGAAGCTTTCTTT.

V gene TRBV2 combines with J gene TRBJ2-1; 12 bases line up with TRBD1. J was trimmed by 8 bases and V by 5 bases; bases with no gene match: 4. CDR3 length: 14 amino acids. CDR1 and CDR2 from the germline V gene are SNHLY and FYNNEI. CDR3 DNA sequence: TGTGCCAGCAGTCAGGGACAGGGGGCCGATGAGCAGTTCTTC. This codes for CASSQGQGADEQFF. The complete variable domain, with remaining parts taken from reference TRBV2 and TRBJ2-1, reads EPEVTQTPSHQVTQMGQEVILRCVPISNHLYFYWYRQILGQKVEFLVSFYNNEISEKSEIFDDQFSVERPDGSNFTLKIRSTKLEDSAMYFCASSQGQGADEQFFGPGTRLTVL.

The CDR3 sequence is CASSYLSGRANNEQFF. CDR3 in DNA: TGTGCCAGTAGTTATTTGAGCGGGAGGGCCAACAATGAGCAGTTCTTC. The V and J genes are TRBV19 and TRBJ2-1, with TRBD2 matching over 10 bases. Trimming removed 5 bases from V and 5 bases from J; junction bases left unmatched: 9. The CDR3 extends over 16 amino acids. Germline V lookup: CDR1 LNHDA, CDR2 SQIVND (reference sequence).

V and J are TRBV18 and TRBJ2-7, with D unclear. The length of the CDR3 is 11 residues. In germline, CDR1 is KGHSH, CDR2 LQKENI. Deletions cut 2 bases from V and 5 bases from J, with 4 bases between. The CDR3 is CASSPANEQYF. The CDR3 DNA reads as TGTGCCAGCTCACCAGCTAACGAGCAGTACTTC. Full variable domain (rest looked up from reference TRBV18 and TRBJ2-7): NAGVMQNPRHLVRRRGQEARLRCSPMKGHSHVYWYRQLPEEGLKFMVYLQKENIIDESGMPKERFSAEFPKEGPSILRIQQVVRGDSAAYFCASSPANEQYFGPGTRLTVT.

The V call is TRBV5-1, the J call TRBJ2-7; 7 nucleotides match TRBD2. Germline CDR1 SGHRS, CDR2 YFSETQ. The CDR3 spans 15 residues. Trimming took 1 base from V and 3 from J; bases not matched to a gene: 7. The CDR3 region is CASSLRGGTGYEQYF. The CDR3 nucleotides are TGCGCCAGCAGCTTGAGGGGAGGGACTGGCTACGAGCAGTACTTC.